This T cell receptor beta chain originates from a study of control samples from healthy donors and cancer patients. The germline V gene has CDR1 SGHAT and CDR2 FQNNGV. The J segment lost 4 bases and the V segment lost 2 bases, leaving 4 bases of the junction unmatched. The CDR3 consists of 15 residues. TCRdb's copy holds only in-frame clones and misses some; the assay was immunoSEQ multiplex PCR. The sample includes fewer than 90,000 clones, around nine tenths of them seen just once. The chain employs TRBV11-2 and TRBJ2-2, with TRBD1 identical over 7 bases. The sequence came from a woman aged 45-60 years in good health. The sequencing input was blood. The CDR3 is CASSLRAGGTGELFF. The CDR3 DNA follows: TGTGCCAGCAGCTTAAGGGCAGGGGGCACCGGGGAGCTGTTTTTT.